The 22 T cell receptor beta chains reported below all come from one sample, sequenced in a study of T and B cells in COVID-19 patients. Multiplex PCR with BIOMED2 TRB-A/B primer pools amplified TRB rearrangements. MiXCR was run by TCRdb on the multiplex PCR reads, yielding one entry per CDR3 protein. This table holds some 13,000 distinct CDR3 sequences, 29% found once. TRB was amplified from about 240-490 ng of blood genomic DNA. Sequenced input: blood. The receptors here all came from a human donor who had recovered from COVID-19.

This clonotype is deemed medium-sized (0.01 to 0.1%). V is TRBV12-3 or TRBV12-4 and J is TRBJ2-2, with D perhaps TRBD1 or TRBD2 (5 bases each). V dropped 4 bases and J dropped 4 bases, with 10 bases sitting between them. The CDR3 is 14 residues long. The CDR3 region has the DNA TGTGCCAGCAGTTGGGACCGACTCACCGGGGAGCTGTTTTTT. It translates to CASSWDRLTGELFF.

V and J are TRBV5-5 and TRBJ2-7, with 8 bases fitting TRBD1. Germline V CDR1 and CDR2: SGHKS, YYEKEE (reference sequence). The CDR3 is 14 amino acids. Trimming removed 5 bases from V and 0 bases from J; junction bases left unmatched: 4. Here the CDR3 reads CASRGTGYSYEQYF. DNA of the CDR3: TGTGCCAGCAGGGGGACAGGTTACTCCTACGAGCAGTACTTC.

This clonotype showed up just a few times. The chain employs TRBV19 and TRBJ1-5; 7 bases fit TRBD1. V dropped 7 bases and J dropped 1; count of bases not matched to a gene: 13. The CDR3 spans 17 residues. Germline values: CDR1 LNHDA, CDR2 SQIVND (reference sequence). Here the CDR3 DNA reads TGTGCCAGTACGGTTGTGAAGGGGGCGAGGAGCAATCAGCCCCAGCATTTT. It specifies CASTVVKGARSNQPQHF.

This clonotype was picked up a small number of times. This sequence joins TRBV6-2 or TRBV6-3 and TRBJ2-3; D perhaps matches TRBD2 (6 bases). V was cut by 0 bases and J by 0 bases, with 7 bases left in between. This CDR3 is 15 amino acids long. Germline values: CDR1 MNHEY, CDR2 SVGEGT. The CDR3 sequence is CASSYSSGSTDTQYF. The DNA of the CDR3 is TGTGCCAGCAGTTACTCGAGCGGGAGCACAGATACGCAGTATTTT.

This clonotype is medium-sized. V is TRBV19 and J is TRBJ2-3; no definite D call. The CDR3 contains 13 residues. Per the germline V gene, CDR1 is LNHDA and CDR2 is SQIVND (reference sequence). The V end was cut by 5 bases, the J end by 0 bases, with 6 bases between. In nucleotides, the CDR3 is TGTGCCAGTAGTGTCCAGAGCACAGATACGCAGTATTTT. The encoded protein is CASSVQSTDTQYF.

The V and J genes are TRBV30 and TRBJ1-1; no definite D call. Germline assignment: CDR1 GTSNPN and CDR2 SVGIG (reference sequence). This CDR3 has 11 amino acids. V shed 2 bases and J shed 2 bases, with 3 bases lying between them. The CDR3 bases are TGTGCCTGGAGTCTAAACACTGAAGCTTTCTTT. It encodes CAWSLNTEAFF.

By sample share, this clonotype is medium-sized. The chain couples TRBV30 to TRBJ2-5; 7 nucleotides match TRBD1. CDR3 length: 13 amino acids. Trimming cost V 2 bases and J 2 bases; bases outside gene matches: 2. Germline CDR1 is GTSNPN and CDR2 is SVGIG (reference sequence). The CDR3: CAWSPTGQETQYF. CDR3 sequence (DNA): TGTGCCTGGAGTCCGACAGGGCAAGAGACCCAGTACTTC. The whole variable domain, remainder taken from reference TRBV30 and TRBJ2-5, is SQTIHQWPATLVQPVGSPLSLECTVEGTSNPNLYWYRQAAGRGLQLLFYSVGIGQISSEVPQNLSASRPQDRQFILSSKKLLLSDSGFYLCAWSPTGQETQYFGPGTRLLVL.

A few counts support this clonotype. The gene calls are TRBV5-4 and TRBJ1-5; D ambiguous. CDR3 size: 12 residues. The germline V gene has CDR1 SGHNT and CDR2 YYREEE (reference sequence). V was cut by 2 bases and J by 6 bases, with 6 bases left in between. The DNA of the CDR3 is TGTGCCAGCAGCTTTCGGGGTCAGCCCCAGCATTTT. This gives the protein CASSFRGQPQHF.

This clonotype is medium-sized in the sample. The genes are TRBV29-1 and TRBJ1-4; 10 bases are shared with TRBD1. The V segment lost 3 bases and the J segment 10 bases; nucleotides outside the gene matches: 5. This CDR3 comprises 13 residues. Germline CDR1 SQVTM, CDR2 ANQGSEA. The chain's CDR3 is CSVEGQGTRKLFF. DNA for the CDR3: TGCAGCGTTGAGGGACAGGGGACGCGAAAACTGTTTTTT. The full variable domain, rest sourced from reference TRBV29-1 and TRBJ1-4, is SAVISQKPSRDICQRGTSLTIQCQVDSQVTMMFWYRQQPGQSLTLIATANQGSEATYESGFVIDKFPISRPNLTFSTLTVSNMSPEDSSIYLCSVEGQGTRKLFFGSGTQLSVL.

The rearrangement links TRBV4-3 to TRBJ2-7; D not certain. The CDR3 length is 14 residues. Trimming stripped 0 bases from V and 7 bases from J, with 13 bases between. Per germline, CDR1 LGHNA and CDR2 YSLEER. This chain's CDR3 is CASSQDRVVGEQYF. The CDR3 region has the DNA TGCGCCAGCAGCCAAGACCGTGTCGTGGGGGAGCAGTACTTC.

The V gene is TRBV4-1, the J gene TRBJ2-2, with no clear D. Trimming removed 4 bases at V and 7 bases at J, with 7 bases between. CDR3 size: 12 residues. Germline CDR1 is MGHRA and CDR2 is YSYEKL. The CDR3 DNA is TGCGCCAGCAGCCTTAGAGACGGGGAGCTGTTTTTT. Protein product: CASSLRDGELFF.

The CDR3, as DNA: TGTGCCAGCAGCTTAGCGAGTTTCGGACAGCTTACTGAAGCTTTCTTT. Amino acid sequence: CASSLASFGQLTEAFF. The chain is built from TRBV7-2 and TRBJ1-1, with D perhaps TRBD1 (6 bases). Between the trimmed V and J ends, which lost 0 bases and 5 bases, there was a span of 16 bases. The length of the CDR3 is 16 residues. Germline V lookup: CDR1 SGHTA, CDR2 FQGNSA.

V gene TRBV29-1 combines with J gene TRBJ1-2; 12 nucleotides align to TRBD1. The trim removed 6 bases at V and 8 bases at J, leaving 7 bases unmatched. CDR1 is SQVTM, CDR2 ANQGSEA, per germline. CDR3 length equals 13 residues. The CDR3 loop is CSVVGQGAQGYTF. DNA for the CDR3: TGCAGCGTCGTGGGACAGGGGGCGCAGGGCTACACCTTC.

In this sample, this clonotype is medium-sized. The chain has TRBV29-1 and TRBJ2-7, with TRBD2 as a possible D gene (6 bases). V was trimmed by 6 bases and J by 11 bases, leaving 23 bases between them. The CDR3 has 13 residues. Germline values: CDR1 SQVTM, CDR2 ANQGSEA. This CDR3 reads CSVYQAGRPSEYF. The CDR3, as DNA: TGCAGCGTCTATCAGGCGGGGCGGCCCTCGGAGTACTTC.

The J gene is TRBJ2-7, the V gene TRBV28; perhaps TRBD2 as D (5 bases). The CDR3 sequence is 13 residues long. V was shortened by 7 bases and J by 3 bases, with 13 bases between the two germline ends. Germline V gene data show CDR1 as MDHEN and CDR2 as SYDVKM. The CDR3 region has the DNA TGTGCCAGCAAGGGCGGGCCCCTCTACGAGCAGTACTTC. As protein: CASKGGPLYEQYF.

This clonotype was counted a few times. This chain connects TRBV30 to TRBJ1-2; 8 nucleotides match TRBD1. From germline, CDR1 is GTSNPN and CDR2 SVGIG (reference sequence). J was trimmed by 1 base and V by 1 base; bases with no gene match: 5. This CDR3 is built from 15 residues. In DNA, the CDR3 is TGTGCCTGGAGTGCATCCAGGGGGCATAACTATGGCTACACCTTC. This encodes CAWSASRGHNYGYTF.

This clonotype is judged medium-sized. The CDR3 coding sequence is TGCAGCGCCGAGGGGGTAGGAACCTACGAGCAGTACTTC. Translated: CSAEGVGTYEQYF. The chain combines TRBV29-1 with TRBJ2-7; D might be TRBD1 (6 bases). Germline V CDR1 and CDR2: SQVTM, ANQGSEA. The CDR3 covers 13 residues. V was shortened by 7 bases and J by 2 bases, with 15 bases between the two germline ends.

V usage is TRBV24-1 and J usage is TRBJ2-1, with no clear D. Germline CDR1 is KGHDR and CDR2 is SFDVKD. V lost 4 bases to trimming and J lost 4 bases, with 13 bases between them. CDR3 length: 15 residues. In DNA, the CDR3 is TGTGCCACCAGTGACAAACGCCGGCCATACAATGAGCAGTTCTTC. This sequence encodes CATSDKRRPYNEQFF.

The chain employs TRBV6-5 and TRBJ1-1, with TRBD1 identical over 7 bases. Looked up from germline, CDR1 is MNHEY and CDR2 is SVGAGI. V gave up 0 bases and J gave up 3 bases; unmatched junction bases: 1. CDR3 length: 14 residues. The CDR3 loop is CASSYSGTDTEAFF. For the CDR3, the DNA is TGTGCCAGCAGTTACTCGGGGACAGACACTGAAGCTTTCTTT.

The chain recombines TRBV6-1 with TRBJ2-3; 11 bases match TRBD1. The CDR3 has 13 residues. CDR1 and CDR2 (germline): MNHNS, SASEGT. J lost 6 bases, V lost 11 bases, and 7 bases had no gene match. The CDR3 loop reads CAGDRDRGDTQYF. The CDR3 DNA follows: TGTGCCGGAGATCGGGACAGGGGGGATACGCAGTATTTT.

Judged by abundance, this clonotype is medium-sized. The genes are TRBV6-5 and TRBJ2-2, with 9 bases identical to TRBD1. The length of the CDR3 is 14 residues. Looked up from germline, CDR1 is MNHEY and CDR2 is SVGAGI. The trim removed 6 bases at V and 4 bases at J, leaving 3 bases unmatched. The CDR3 bases are TGTGCCAGCAGGGGACAGGGCGCCACCGGGGAGCTGTTTTTT. Translated, it gives CASRGQGATGELFF.

This clonotype is medium-sized (0.01 to 0.1%) in the sample. The rearrangement uses TRBV19 and TRBJ1-4, with TRBD1 matching over 9 bases. Germline V lookup: CDR1 LNHDA, CDR2 SQIVND (reference sequence). The CDR3 is made up of 14 amino acids. Trimming at V came to 6 bases and at J to 8 bases, leaving 7 bases not matched to a gene. The CDR3 nucleotides are TGTGCCAGTAGGAACAGGGGGCGCACAGAAAAACTGTTTTTT. Encoded protein: CASRNRGRTEKLFF.